These 25 T cell receptor beta chains came from one sample sequenced in a study of cytomegalovirus exposure and HLA in healthy donors. Amplification used 60 Vbeta primers and 13 Jbeta primers. The table came from immunoSEQ multiplex PCR; TCRdb's copy has only in-frame clones and leaves some out. The table shows under 200,000 clones, with 75% to 85% occurring only once. Sequencing used PBMCs. The receptors originated from a woman between 18 and 29 years old in good health and CMV-seronegative.

The CDR3 is CASSFGQRSYEQYF. CDR3 sequence (DNA): TGTGCCAGCAGCTTTGGACAGCGCTCCTACGAGCAGTACTTC. This chain links TRBV5-5 with TRBJ2-7; possibly TRBD1 for D (6 bases). Germline CDR1 reads SGHKS; CDR2 reads YYEKEE (reference sequence). The CDR3 has 14 residues. V lost 2 bases, J lost 0 bases, and 9 bases lay in between.

The gene calls are TRBV7-8 and TRBJ1-1, with 10 positions matching TRBD1. With V trimmed by 6 bases and J by 6 bases, 7 bases remained unmatched. Germline V gives CDR1 SGHVS, CDR2 FQNEAQ. The CDR3 loop spans 14 amino acids. The CDR3 reads CASRLDRGVPEAFF. As DNA, the CDR3 is TGTGCCAGCAGACTGGACAGGGGGGTCCCTGAAGCTTTCTTT.

This chain links TRBV5-6 with TRBJ1-4; no firm D call. The germline V gene has CDR1 SGHDT and CDR2 YYEEEE. Trimming stripped 0 bases from V and 5 bases from J, with 8 bases between. The CDR3 length is 14 residues. The CDR3 region is CASSLDFTNEKLFF. As DNA, the CDR3 is TGTGCCAGCAGCTTGGACTTCACGAATGAAAAACTGTTTTTT.

The chain joins TRBV5-6 to TRBJ2-1; TRBD1 agrees at 9 bases. CDR3 length: 15 amino acids. The V gene's germline CDR1 is SGHDT and CDR2 YYEEEE. Germline trimming cut 5 bases from V and 6 bases from J; bases unmatched to any gene: 9. The CDR3 region is CASRFPGQGGNEQFF. CDR3 coding DNA: TGTGCCAGCAGGTTCCCGGGACAGGGAGGCAATGAGCAGTTCTTC. Drawing the rest from reference TRBV5-6 and TRBJ2-1, the complete variable domain is DAGVTQSPTHLIKTRGQQVTLRCSPKSGHDTVSWYQQALGQGPQFIFQYYEEEERQRGNFPDRFSGHQFPNYSSELNVNALLLGDSALYLCASRFPGQGGNEQFFGPGTRLTVL.

The gene calls are TRBV2 and TRBJ1-6; D is undetermined. V lost 2 bases, J lost 7 bases, and 6 bases lay in between. Germline CDR1 SNHLY, CDR2 FYNNEI. This CDR3 comprises 13 residues. The CDR3: CASSEPGNSPLHF. For the CDR3, the DNA is TGTGCCAGCAGTGAACCGGGAAATTCACCCCTCCACTTT.

CDR3: CASSFPAGEETQYF. Here the CDR3 DNA reads TGTGCCAGCAGCTTCCCTGCAGGGGAAGAGACCCAGTACTTC. This sequence joins TRBV7-9 and TRBJ2-5, with D possibly being TRBD1 (6 bases). CDR3 size: 14 residues. Germline V gene lookup returns CDR1 SEHNR and CDR2 FQNEAQ (reference sequence). V lost 3 bases, J lost 3 bases, and 11 bases lay in between.

The chain uses TRBV6-6 and TRBJ2-1; TRBD2 agrees at 9 bases. Trimming removed 6 bases from V and 6 bases from J; junction bases left unmatched: 9. The CDR3 spans 15 residues. Germline V gives CDR1 MNHNY, CDR2 SVGAGI (reference sequence). The CDR3 DNA reads TGTGCCAGCAGCCGCCCGGGACTAGCAATCAATGAGCAGTTCTTC. This encodes CASSRPGLAINEQFF.

The chain employs TRBV7-3 and TRBJ2-2; D perhaps matches TRBD2 (6 bases). The CDR3 has 15 residues. Germline CDR1 is SGHTA and CDR2 is FQGTGA. Deletions cut 3 bases from V and 3 bases from J, with 11 bases between. The CDR3 reads CASSLGDWDTGELFF. In DNA form, the CDR3 reads TGTGCCAGCAGCTTGGGGGACTGGGACACCGGGGAGCTGTTTTTT.

The chain links TRBV18 to TRBJ2-7; 13 bases line up with TRBD2. The germline CDR1 and CDR2 sequences are KGHSH and LQKENI. V was pared by 0 bases and J by 7 bases, with 6 bases of the junction left unmatched. This CDR3 has 16 amino acids. The CDR3 DNA reads as TGTGCCAGCTCACCACCGGCAGGACTAGCGGGAGAAGAGCAGTACTTC. Encoded protein: CASSPPAGLAGEEQYF. Full variable domain (outside the CDR3, taken from reference TRBV18 and TRBJ2-7): NAGVMQNPRHLVRRRGQEARLRCSPMKGHSHVYWYRQLPEEGLKFMVYLQKENIIDESGMPKERFSAEFPKEGPSILRIQQVVRGDSAAYFCASSPPAGLAGEEQYFGPGTRLTVT.

The V and J genes are TRBV11-2 and TRBJ2-3; perhaps TRBD2 as D (5 bases). V was trimmed by 1 base and J by 3 bases, leaving 8 bases between them. The CDR3 consists of 14 residues. Germline loops: CDR1 SGHAT, CDR2 FQNNGV. DNA of the CDR3: TGTGCCAGCAGCTTAGGTTCGGGGACAGATACGCAGTATTTT. Protein: CASSLGSGTDTQYF.

The V and J genes are TRBV19 and TRBJ1-6, with 7 bases fitting TRBD1. Trimming at V came to 7 bases and at J to 7 bases, leaving 13 bases not matched to a gene. The germline CDR1 and CDR2 sequences are LNHDA and SQIVND (reference sequence). This CDR3 contains 16 residues. The CDR3 nucleotides read TGTGCCAGTACCACCACTAACAGGGGTCAAAATTCACCCCTCCACTTT. It encodes CASTTTNRGQNSPLHF.

This clone is a singleton in its sample. The V and J genes are TRBV28 and TRBJ2-1, with TRBD2 matching over 7 bases. Unmatched junction bases numbered 9, after V lost 6 bases and J lost 4 bases. This CDR3 spans 15 amino acids. In germline, CDR1 is MDHEN, CDR2 SYDVKM. Here the CDR3 reads CASRPLREYYNEQFF. The CDR3 DNA follows: TGTGCCAGCAGGCCCTTGCGGGAGTATTACAATGAGCAGTTCTTC.

The chain is built from TRBV6-5 and TRBJ1-5; no firm D call. Germline V gene sequence: CDR1 MNHEY, CDR2 SVGAGI. The CDR3 consists of 13 residues. The V end lost 2 bases, the J end lost 4 bases, and 6 bases lay between the germline ends. CDR3 sequence: CASSYLRNQPQHF. Here the CDR3 DNA reads TGTGCCAGCAGTTACCTACGTAATCAGCCCCAGCATTTT.

V is TRBV21-1 and J is TRBJ1-1. TRBV21-1 is described as a pseudogene. This CDR3 has 22 amino acids. The CDR3, as DNA: TGTGCCAGCAGCCTTTCCGCGGGGCTGACCAACCACCATTTAGATCTGGACACTGAAGCTTTCTTT. Translation: CASSLSAGLTNHHLDLDTEAFF.

The chain is built from TRBV30 and TRBJ1-1; D perhaps matches TRBD1 (5 bases). The CDR3 totals 13 residues. Trimming removed 3 bases at V and 1 base at J, with 9 bases between. The V gene's germline CDR1 is GTSNPN and CDR2 SVGIG (reference sequence). CDR3 loop: CAWRPDRNTEAFF. CDR3 nucleotides: TGTGCCTGGAGACCAGACAGGAACACTGAAGCTTTCTTT.

The J gene is TRBJ1-4, the V gene TRBV10-3, with TRBD1 matching 9 bases. J lost 8 bases, V lost 3 bases, and 7 bases had no gene match. The CDR3 has 15 amino acids. In germline, CDR1 is ENHRY, CDR2 SYGVKD. The CDR3 here is CAISDEGTGQEKLFF. In nucleotides, the CDR3 is TGTGCCATCAGTGATGAAGGGACAGGGCAGGAAAAACTGTTTTTT.

This clone was found a few times. The J gene is TRBJ1-1, the V gene TRBV6-5; perhaps TRBD1 as D (6 bases). Deletions cut 3 bases from V and 4 bases from J, with 15 bases between. Looked up from germline, CDR1 is MNHEY and CDR2 is SVGAGI. The CDR3 spans 15 residues. The CDR3 DNA sequence: TGTGCCAGCAGTTATTCGGCGACAGGCCTCACTGAAGCTTTCTTT. This encodes CASSYSATGLTEAFF.

The J gene is TRBJ2-7, the V gene TRBV21-1; the table's D call TRBD1 went unverified against the DNA. TRBV21-1 is a pseudogene. The CDR3 extends over 16 amino acids. CDR3 in DNA: TGTGCCAGCAGCAATCCAAAAGACAGGGAGAGCTACGAGCAGTACTTC. Encoded protein: CASSNPKDRESYEQYF.

The chain uses TRBV7-2 and TRBJ2-7; 8 bases fit TRBD1. Losses at the gene ends were 4 bases for V and 11 bases for J; bases not matched to a gene: 7. Germline lookup yields CDR1 SGHTA and CDR2 FQGNSA. This CDR3 spans 12 amino acids. CDR3 nucleotides: TGTGCCAGCAGCTCCCAGGGGGCTGTGGAGTACTTC. As protein: CASSSQGAVEYF.

This rearrangement joins TRBV23-1 to TRBJ1-5, with D unresolved. TRBV23-1 is given ORF status, its function remaining uncertain. The V gene lost 2 bases and the J gene lost 2 bases, with 10 bases spanning the gap. This CDR3 has 15 amino acids. CDR3 in amino acids: CASSQMGGGNQPQHF. In DNA, the CDR3 is TGCGCCAGCAGTCAAATGGGAGGCGGCAATCAGCCCCAGCATTTT.

This sequence joins TRBV2 and TRBJ2-1; 8 bases agree with TRBD2. V lost 6 bases, J lost 8 bases, and 6 bases stayed unmatched. This CDR3 comprises 13 residues. Germline CDR1 and CDR2: SNHLY and FYNNEI. CDR3 in amino acids: CASSDGTRHEQFF. CDR3 DNA sequence: TGTGCCAGCAGCGACGGGACTAGACATGAGCAGTTCTTC.

The chain couples TRBV2 to TRBJ1-3; D not resolved. The CDR3 totals 14 residues. Trimming left V 5 bases short and J 4 bases short, with 12 bases between. Germline V gene sequence: CDR1 SNHLY, CDR2 FYNNEI. The CDR3 sequence: CASSMAGNGNTIYF. CDR3 sequence (DNA): TGTGCCAGCAGTATGGCGGGGAACGGAAACACCATATATTTT.

The V and J genes are TRBV6-6 and TRBJ1-5; TRBD1 might be the D (5 bases). The germline CDR1 and CDR2 sequences are MNHNY and SVGAGI (reference sequence). The ends were cut back, 2 bases at V and 1 base at J, with 9 bases in the middle. The CDR3 spans 15 residues. CDR3 amino acids: CASSYGAASNQPQHF. The CDR3 nucleotides read TGTGCCAGCAGTTACGGGGCAGCAAGCAATCAGCCCCAGCATTTT.

The V and J genes are TRBV2 and TRBJ1-4, with 7 nucleotides matching TRBD1. CDR1 SNHLY and CDR2 FYNNEI come from the germline V gene. J gave up 0 bases and V 7 bases, and 5 bases lay outside the gene matches. This CDR3 contains 15 residues. The CDR3: CASNRQGSTNEKLFF. The CDR3 DNA reads as TGTGCCAGCAACCGACAGGGCTCAACTAATGAAAAACTGTTTTTT.

CDR3 protein: CASSLGEIRSYGYTF. In DNA form, the CDR3 reads TGCGCCAGCAGCTTGGGTGAGATAAGGAGCTATGGCTACACCTTC. The V call is TRBV5-1, the J call TRBJ1-2; D ambiguous. There are 15 residues in the CDR3. Trimming took off 0 bases at V and 4 bases at J, with 13 bases between the two ends. Germline assignment: CDR1 SGHRS and CDR2 YFSETQ.